This TCR beta chain was sequenced for a study of blood T cell repertoires in COVID-19 (dated by TCRdb to 2018 to 2021). Some background on the complete study: The collaborator samples originated in the United States, Italy and Spain and spanned the acute and convalescent phases of COVID-19. The material from the prospective study consisted of cDNA or gDNA derived from T cells, B-cell-depleted T cells, or PBMCs. The dataset comprised deeply sampled blood TCRbeta repertoires from subjects exposed to, actively infected with, or recovered from COVID-19. The repertoires were released in a freely available public database intended as a resource for research on the immune response to SARS-CoV-2. Samples came from the ongoing ImmuneRACE study (first 160 participants) plus 1,254 subjects from 6 global collaborators. Nearly every sample came with metadata listing a de-identified subject ID, COVID-19 status, age in years and sex. Where available, HLA class I and class II types were obtained from metadata supplied by the sample provider rather than from assay-based typing.

The CDR3, cysteine through phenylalanine, is 12 amino acids long. CDR3 DNA only is kept here, 36 bases in frame from base 1. Reading the germline V gene gives CDR1 KGHSH and CDR2 LQKENI. The junction shows trimming of 2 bases on V and 7 bases on J, plus 6 bases between the germline ends. Participants in the prospective study were enrolled through a virtual design, were aged roughly 18 to 100 years, and lived in about two dozen United States geographic areas. Cohort assignment in the prospective study relied on participant-reported clinical history from a screening survey and a study questionnaire. Recovered participants in ImmuneRACE Cohort 3 were defined by two consecutive negative NP/OP PCR tests, clearance by a healthcare professional, or resolution of symptoms. In the prospective study, mobile phlebotomists collected whole blood, serum and a nasopharyngeal or oropharyngeal swab from each participant. Additional blood draws and questionnaires over an approximately two-month period could optionally be provided by prospective study participants. Prospective study blood samples were shipped either frozen or at room temperature before DNA extraction.

Study-level results and caveats: The quantity of clinical and demographic metadata differed by source and by participant and was supplied without curation.

About this clone itself: Its antigen remains undetermined. Base qualities were left out, and no much larger clone turns up one base away.

TCRbeta CDR3 regions were amplified from genomic DNA by means of the immunoSEQ Assay, a bias-controlled multiplex PCR. The published analysis was carried out like this. Within the assay, amplification of reference gene primers was used to estimate how many nucleated cells each sample contained. To quantify the absolute abundance of each unique TCRbeta CDR3 rearrangement, sequence reads were collapsed and filtered. For each sample, productive Simpson clonality was calculated as the square root of Simpson's diversity index over productive rearrangements. TCRdb obtained this table from immuneACCESS and retained in-frame rearrangements with V and J assigned. These tables miss some clones; where compared with another copy, unresolved V genes account for less than half of the shortfall, and the remainder is unexplained. V and J calls and clone size are those listed in that table; D and trimming were worked out from the DNA. A total of 190,000 or so clones appear in this sample, 70% to 90% of them only once. The biggest ten clones account for about 8.8% of the sample.

Sequencing was done on a sample of PBMCs or T cells enriched from blood (not recorded which). The receptor chain draws on TRBV18 and TRBJ2-1; the D gene identity is not certain. The receptor comes from a woman between 18 and 29 years old who had recovered from COVID-19. CDR3 loop: CASSPFGNEQFF. The sequence in DNA is TGTGCCAGCTCACCATTCGGTAATGAGCAGTTCTTC.